This T cell receptor (beta chain) was sequenced in a study of shared clonotypes between healthy human individuals. The wider study: Three plates each covered CD4 naive and memory; CD8 naive two, CD8 memory one.

General study points: Generation probability values for non-shared clonotypes were lower than those for clonotypes shared by all four donors.

Sequencing was at deep level. Assay used: immunoSEQ multiplex PCR; TCRdb lists only in-frame clones, some missing. The sample includes about 1.5 million clones, approximately 98% of them seen just once. Per germline, CDR1 ENHRY and CDR2 SYGVKD. This CDR3 is built from 16 residues. The ends lost 0 bases at V and 7 bases at J; junction bases unmatched: 7. About this clone itself: Its antigen remains unknown.

V gene TRBV10-3 combines with J gene TRBJ1-4, with 8 bases matching TRBD1. This clonotype was sampled from a man younger than 45 in good health. Sequencing was carried out using naive CD4+ T cells sorted from blood. Subset meaning: CD45RA+ positively selected. The CDR3: CAISESGRGLREKLFF. In nucleotides, the CDR3 is TGTGCCATCAGTGAGTCGGGCAGGGGGCTACGTGAAAAACTGTTTTTT.